The rows below give T cell receptor beta chains drawn from one sample of a study of cytomegalovirus exposure and HLA in healthy donors. Sequencing used immunoSEQ multiplex PCR; TCRdb keeps in-frame clones, though not all of them. The sample includes approximately 140,000 clones, 65% to 80% of them seen just once. The specimen sequenced was PBMCs. The receptors originated from a man aged 35 to 55 in good health and CMV-seropositive. Both conserved end residues are part of each CDR3. Fields, in order: J gene, D gene, V gene, clone size, CDR3 protein, CDR3 DNA. A D gene is named only where the DNA matches it firmly. Where a row states a size, it is once, few, many or the class of an expanded clone; other rows omit it.

>TRBJ2-7|.|TRBV25-1|once
CASSEHQGIYEQYF
TGTGCCAGCAGTGAACACCAGGGGATCTACGAGCAGTACTTC
>TRBJ1-1|TRBD1|TRBV5-8|once
CASSLGGQGTEAFF
TGTGCCAGCAGCTTGGGGGGACAGGGCACTGAAGCTTTCTTT
>TRBJ1-2|.|TRBV6-5|.
CASISTGGYTF
TGTGCCAGCATCTCTACGGGGGGCTACACCTTC
>TRBJ1-2|.|TRBV28|few
CASSPQGSGYTF
TGTGCCAGCAGTCCCCAGGGGAGCGGCTACACCTTC
>TRBJ1-6|.|TRBV6-5|.
CASTRSEGNSPLHF
TGTGCCAGCACCCGCAGCGAGGGAAATTCACCCCTCCACTTT
>TRBJ2-7|.|TRBV14|.
CASSQDGGFYEQYF
TGTGCCAGCAGCCAAGATGGAGGGTTCTACGAGCAGTACTTC
>TRBJ2-5|TRBD2|TRBV4-2|.
CASSAGTSGSQETQYF
TGTGCCAGCAGCGCCGGGACTAGCGGGAGCCAAGAGACCCAGTACTTC
>TRBJ2-5|.|TRBV5-1|.
CASSLRETQYF
TGCGCCAGCAGCTTGCGTGAGACCCAGTACTTC
>TRBJ2-7|.|TRBV28|.
CASGTTSEQYF
TGTGCCAGCGGAACGACTAGCGAGCAGTACTTC
>TRBJ2-7|.|TRBV2|.
CASSVPGWTYEQYF
TGTGCCAGCAGTGTTCCAGGGTGGACCTACGAGCAGTACTTC
>TRBJ1-1|TRBD1|TRBV29-1|.
CSGGQLNTEAFF
TGCAGCGGGGGACAGTTGAACACTGAAGCTTTCTTT
>TRBJ1-1|.|TRBV25-1|.
CASSEGRGRAFF
TGTGCCAGCAGTGAAGGGAGGGGTCGAGCTTTCTTT
>TRBJ2-1|.|TRBV5-4|.
CASSLAPGRGDEQFF
TGTGCCAGCAGCTTGGCCCCGGGGCGCGGGGATGAGCAGTTCTTC
>TRBJ1-5|.|TRBV7-2|.
CASSLERSQPQHF
TGTGCCAGCAGCCTCGAGAGATCTCAGCCCCAGCATTTT
>TRBJ2-1|TRBD2|TRBV7-2|once
CASSLRSGNSYNEQFF
TGTGCCAGCAGCTTACGGAGCGGGAATTCCTACAATGAGCAGTTCTTC
>TRBJ2-3|.|TRBV25-1|.
CASPEGTSTDTQYF
TGTGCCAGTCCGGAGGGGACTAGCACAGATACGCAGTATTTT
>TRBJ1-2|TRBD1|TRBV4-2|.
CASSQERQGVYGYTF
TGTGCCAGCAGCCAAGAGCGACAGGGAGTCTATGGCTACACCTTC
>TRBJ2-7|.|TRBV11-2|few
CASSLDRESYEQYF
TGTGCCAGCAGCTTAGATCGGGAATCCTACGAGCAGTACTTC
>TRBJ2-1|.|TRBV10-3|.
CAISRGEGDEQFF
TGTGCCATCAGCCGGGGTGAGGGAGACGAGCAGTTCTTC
>TRBJ2-7|TRBD1|TRBV18|.
CASSLYQLTGSSYEQYF
TGTGCCAGCTCACTTTACCAATTGACAGGGAGCTCCTACGAGCAGTACTTC
>TRBJ2-7|TRBD1|TRBV19|.
CASSWDRTYEQYF
TGTGCCAGTAGTTGGGACAGAACCTACGAGCAGTACTTC
>TRBJ2-7|TRBD1|TRBV7-8|.
CASSLATQGAVDF
TGTGCCAGCAGCTTAGCCACGCAGGGGGCGGTGGACTTC
>TRBJ1-1|.|TRBV9|.
CASSVGHANTEAFF
TGTGCCAGCAGCGTAGGACACGCGAACACTGAAGCTTTCTTT
>TRBJ1-5|.|TRBV6-6|.
CASSYGGENQPQHF
TGTGCCAGCAGTTACGGGGGGGAAAATCAGCCCCAGCATTTT
>TRBJ2-1|.|TRBV5-6|few
CASSRSAILYNEQFF
TGTGCCAGCAGCCGGAGCGCCATCTTATACAATGAGCAGTTCTTC
>TRBJ2-1|TRBD1|TRBV7-2|.
CASRRQGQGNEQFF
TGTGCCAGCAGGCGACAGGGCCAAGGGAATGAGCAGTTCTTC
>TRBJ2-2|.|TRBV7-7|once
CASSLSPNGGELFF
TGTGCCAGCAGCTTGTCACCTAACGGGGGGGAGCTGTTTTTT
>TRBJ2-2|.|TRBV7-9|.
CASSLRAGSGELFF
TGTGCCAGCAGCTTACGGGCAGGGTCCGGGGAGCTGTTTTTT
>TRBJ2-3|.|TRBV9|.
CASSAEGGQRTDTQYF
TGTGCCAGCAGCGCCGAGGGGGGACAGCGAACAGATACGCAGTATTTT